This T cell receptor beta chain emerged from a study of cytomegalovirus exposure and HLA in healthy donors. Note on this clone: Its antigen is still unknown.

The CDR3 is made up of 14 amino acids. V was pared by 4 bases and J by 7 bases, with 16 bases between. CDR1 MRHNA and CDR2 SNTAGT come from the germline V gene. With 60 Vbeta and 13 Jbeta primers, the PCR was carried out. Profiled with immunoSEQ multiplex PCR; TCRdb holds only in-frame clones, not every one. This table lists about 130,000 clones. Regarding the study as a whole: Researchers reported in a later analysis that a missense DCLRE1C variant was tied to TCR beta V- and J-gene trimming. Cytomegalovirus status was reportedly diagnosed by the classifier with high specificity and sensitivity. A later analysis found common viral pathogens apparently linked to several of the most significant clusters. Upon later analysis, HLA-associated TCR beta chains proved more clonally expanded than other, equally common chains.

Source material: PBMCs. The rearrangement joins TRBV6-4 to TRBJ1-2; weak D call: TRBD1 (5 bases). This receptor was obtained from a man between 25 and 39 years old in good health and CMV-seronegative. CDR3 sequence (DNA): TGTGCCAGCAGTGGCTCCTTCGGGGGGACTGGCTACACCTTC. Protein sequence: CASSGSFGGTGYTF.